Listed below are T cell receptor beta chains from one sample, sequenced in a study of cytomegalovirus exposure and HLA in healthy donors. TCRdb's copy holds only in-frame clones and misses some; the assay was immunoSEQ multiplex PCR. The data show approximately 110,000 clones, about 88% seen once. Material: PBMCs. The receptors originated from a young woman in good health and CMV-seropositive. The CDR3 runs from the conserved cysteine through the conserved F or W. D genes are given only for firm matches. Clone size, where shown, is once, few, many, or a class for clones that have expanded.

V gene	clone size	J gene	D gene	CDR3 DNA	CDR3 protein
TRBV6-5	.	TRBJ2-2	.	TGTGCCAGCAGCCCCGGGTCCGCCAGTGGCGGGGAGCTGTTTTTT	CASSPGSASGGELFF
TRBV19	few	TRBJ1-5	.	TGTGCCAGTAGTATTGATACAGGGAGAGATCAGCCCCAGCATTTT	CASSIDTGRDQPQHF
TRBV4-2	.	TRBJ2-3	TRBD2	TGTGCCAGCAGTCCTCCGGGAGTAGCGGGAGGGACAGATACGCAGTATTTT	CASSPPGVAGGTDTQYF
TRBV7-2	.	TRBJ1-1	.	TGTGCCAGCAGCTTAGGCCTGACAAAGAACACTGAAGCTTTCTTT	CASSLGLTKNTEAFF
TRBV6-1	.	TRBJ2-1	.	TGTGCCAGCAGGGGAGGACACAATGAGCAGTTCTTC	CASRGGHNEQFF
TRBV28	few	TRBJ2-7	TRBD1	TGTGCCAGCAGTCCCGGTGGGACAGGGGGCTACGAGCAGTACTTC	CASSPGGTGGYEQYF
TRBV4-2	few	TRBJ2-6	TRBD1	TGTGCCAGCAGCGCCCGCCGACAGGGGCTCCAGGCCAACGTCCTGACTTTC	CASSARRQGLQANVLTF
TRBV7-9	.	TRBJ2-7	TRBD2	TGTGCCAGCAGCACCCAGCGGGACTCCTACGAGCAGTACTTC	CASSTQRDSYEQYF
TRBV7-2	once	TRBJ2-7	.	TGTGCCAGCAGCTTGAATAGCGGAATCCGCTACGAGCAGTACTTC	CASSLNSGIRYEQYF
TRBV30	.	TRBJ2-2	.	TGTGCCTGGACCCTCAGGGGTCGCCCGAACACCGGGGAGCTGTTTTTT	CAWTLRGRPNTGELFF
TRBV6-1	.	TRBJ1-5	TRBD1	TGTGCCAGCAGTGAAGGGCCAGGGGGCTTTGAGCCCCAGCATTTT	CASSEGPGGFEPQHF
TRBV7-8	.	TRBJ1-5	.	TGTGCCAGCAGCAAGGACAGACGGAATCAGCCCCAGCATTTT	CASSKDRRNQPQHF
TRBV2	.	TRBJ2-4	TRBD2	TGTAGTGGTAGCGGGGGGGCCAAAAACATTCAGTACTTC	CSGSGGAKNIQYF
TRBV27	.	TRBJ2-3	.	TGTGCCAGCAGTTTATCTGTGGGACTCGGAGATACGCAGTATTTT	CASSLSVGLGDTQYF
TRBV28	.	TRBJ2-3	TRBD2	TGTGCCAGCAGACAGACTAGCGGGGGCCGCACAGATACGCAGTATTTT	CASRQTSGGRTDTQYF
TRBV28	.	TRBJ2-7	.	TGTGCCAGCAGTGCCCGAGGGACCTACGAGCAGTACTTC	CASSARGTYEQYF
TRBV6-5	few	TRBJ2-7	TRBD1	TGTGCCAGCAGTTACGGGACAGGTGTACTCGAGCAGTACTTC	CASSYGTGVLEQYF
TRBV11-2	.	TRBJ2-1	.	TGTGCCAGCAGCTTAGGTCACAGGCGCGACAATGAGCAGTTCTTC	CASSLGHRRDNEQFF
TRBV6-6	.	TRBJ1-2	.	TGTGCCAGCAGTCCCAGGGCCCAAAGTGGCTACACCTTC	CASSPRAQSGYTF
TRBV5-1	many	TRBJ2-7	.	TGCGCCAGCAGCTTGTTGAGTCACTCCTACGAGCAGTACTTC	CASSLLSHSYEQYF
TRBV9	.	TRBJ2-1	TRBD2	TGTGCCAGCAGCGTAGGCGGGACTAGCGGGAGGGGTGGTGAGCAGTTCTTC	CASSVGGTSGRGGEQFF
TRBV7-8	once	TRBJ2-1	TRBD2	TGTGCCAGCAGCCCCAGAAGACTAGCGGAAAATGAGCAGTTCTTC	CASSPRRLAENEQFF
TRBV5-1	.	TRBJ2-2	.	TGCGCCAGCAGCTTCCCCTCCGGGGAGCTGTTTTTT	CASSFPSGELFF
TRBV28	.	TRBJ2-2	TRBD1	TGTGCCAGCAGTTTTTCGGGGACAGGGCCCGGGGAGCTGTTTTTT	CASSFSGTGPGELFF
TRBV6-1	.	TRBJ2-7	.	TGTGCCAGCAGTGTGCTTAGGGGGAGGCAGTACTTC	CASSVLRGRQYF
TRBV4-2	.	TRBJ1-5	TRBD1	TGTGCCAGCAGCCAGTACAGGGGCGGGTGGCCCCAGCATTTT	CASSQYRGGWPQHF
TRBV18	.	TRBJ1-1	TRBD1	TGTGCCAGCTCAACGGACAGGACGAACACTGAAGCTTTCTTT	CASSTDRTNTEAFF
TRBV5-1	.	TRBJ2-1	TRBD2	TGCGCCAGCAGCTTACTAGCGTCGAAGAATGAGCAGTTCTTC	CASSLLASKNEQFF
TRBV28	.	TRBJ1-1	.	TGTGCCAGCAGTCGTCCAGGGGTGAACACTGAAGCTTTCTTT	CASSRPGVNTEAFF
TRBV5-4	.	TRBJ1-1	.	TGTGCCAGCAGCCCGACGGGGGTACCTGAAGCTTTCTTT	CASSPTGVPEAFF
TRBV10-3	.	TRBJ2-1	TRBD2	TGTGCCATCAGTGCTCTAGCGGGTATCTACAATGAGCAGTTCTTC	CAISALAGIYNEQFF
TRBV5-1	.	TRBJ2-3	.	TGCGCCAGCAGCGGGCGGGGGCCAGGCACAGATACGCAGTATTTT	CASSGRGPGTDTQYF
TRBV4-1	.	TRBJ1-5	TRBD1	TGCGCCAGCAGCCAATTCCCGGGACAGGGTGGCCCTTATAGCAATCAGCCCCAGCATTTT	CASSQFPGQGGPYSNQPQHF
TRBV19	few	TRBJ2-7	TRBD1	TGTGCCAGTAGCCAGGGACAGGGGACGTACGAGCAGTACTTC	CASSQGQGTYEQYF
TRBV5-8	.	TRBJ1-3	.	TGTGCCAGCAGCTTGGAAGTCCAGGAATATTTT	CASSLEVQEYF
TRBV10-3	.	TRBJ1-1	TRBD1	TGTGCCATCAGTGAGGCGGGACAGCCTAGGGAAGCTTTCTTT	CAISEAGQPREAFF
TRBV19	.	TRBJ2-6	TRBD1	TGTGCCAGTAGTTTGGGACAGACTGGGGCCAACGTCCTGACTTTC	CASSLGQTGANVLTF
TRBV6-5	.	TRBJ1-6	.	TGTGCCAGCAGTTATTTGGAGGATTCACCCCTCCACTTT	CASSYLEDSPLHF
TRBV18	.	TRBJ1-3	.	TGTGCCAGCTCACCCACTGTGATAGGGGCCGGGAACACCATATATTTT	CASSPTVIGAGNTIYF
TRBV2	.	TRBJ1-1	.	TGTGCCAGCAGTGAAGGGGCGTTGAAGAACACTGAAGCTTTCTTT	CASSEGALKNTEAFF
TRBV5-4	.	TRBJ1-1	.	TGTGCCAGCAGCGGGAGGGGGAGGAACACTGAAGCTTTCTTT	CASSGRGRNTEAFF
TRBV30	.	TRBJ2-2	.	TGTGCCTGGAGACCGCAGGGAATGCTAACCGGGGAGCTGTTTTTT	CAWRPQGMLTGELFF
TRBV6-1	.	TRBJ1-6	.	TGTGCCAGCAGTGAAGAAGGGTGGGGACTGAAGAATTCACCCCTCCACTTT	CASSEEGWGLKNSPLHF
TRBV27	.	TRBJ2-1	.	TGTGCCAGCAGTTTAGTTCCAACGGAGTGGTCCTACAATGAGCAGTTCTTC	CASSLVPTEWSYNEQFF
TRBV9	.	TRBJ2-3	TRBD1	TGTGCCAGCAGCGTAGAAGGGCAGGGGGCAGATACGCAGTATTTT	CASSVEGQGADTQYF
TRBV6-4	.	TRBJ1-4	TRBD1	TGTGCCAGCAGGCCAGGGACAGGGAGTGAAAAACTGTTTTTT	CASRPGTGSEKLFF
TRBV9	.	TRBJ2-3	.	TGTGCCAGCAGCAGCGTAAATGAAAATACGCAGTATTTT	CASSSVNENTQYF
TRBV5-6	.	TRBJ2-1	.	TGTGCCAGCAGCCCACCCAGGGTTTCGGATGAGCAGTTCTTC	CASSPPRVSDEQFF
TRBV7-6	once	TRBJ2-5	.	TGTGCCAGCAGCTTAGGGGCGATTGATCCAAAGTACTTC	CASSLGAIDPKYF
TRBV7-8	.	TRBJ1-5	.	TGTGCCAGCAGCTCCAACCAGGACAAGCCCCAGCATTTT	CASSSNQDKPQHF
TRBV9	.	TRBJ2-5	.	TGTGCCAGCAGTTCTAGCACCCAAGAGACCCAGTACTTC	CASSSSTQETQYF
TRBV4-2	.	TRBJ2-3	TRBD2	TGTGCCAGCGAACGAGCGGGAGGGAGGACAGATACGCAGTATTTT	CASERAGGRTDTQYF
TRBV10-2	.	TRBJ2-7	.	TGCGCCAGCAGTCCAGGGACATCCTACGAGCAGTACTTC	CASSPGTSYEQYF
TRBV9	.	TRBJ1-1	.	TGTGCCAGCAGCCTCCGTCAGGAGAACACTGAAGCTTTCTTT	CASSLRQENTEAFF
TRBV27	.	TRBJ1-4	.	TGTGCCAGCAGTTTATTCCGGCCAGGAGGTAATGAAAAACTGTTTTTT	CASSLFRPGGNEKLFF
TRBV5-1	.	TRBJ2-7	TRBD1	TGCGCCAGTACTCCGGGGACAGGCCCCTACGAGCAGTACTTC	CASTPGTGPYEQYF
TRBV28	.	TRBJ2-4	TRBD1	TGTGCCAGCAGTCCGACAGGGGTAGCCAAAAACATTCAGTACTTC	CASSPTGVAKNIQYF